Listed below are T cell receptor beta chains from one sample, sequenced in a study of blood T cell repertoires in COVID-19. Profiled with immunoSEQ multiplex PCR; TCRdb holds only in-frame clones, not every one. The sample records over 130,000 clones, roughly 89% being singletons. The specimen sequenced was peripheral blood. These receptors came from a man aged 25-40 years with COVID-19, enrolled during active disease. Both conserved end residues are part of each CDR3. A D gene is named only where the DNA matches it firmly. Some rows have no size entry. The others give once, few or many, or a class for an expanded clone.

>TRBV5-1|15|-|-|TRBJ1-6
CASSLALASWSPLHF
TGCGCCAGCAGCTTGGCCTTGGCTTCCTGGTCACCCCTCCACTTT
>TRBV11-3|14|-|TRBD2|TRBJ2-1
CASSLGRGSLEQFF
TGTGCCAGCAGCTTAGGGCGGGGGAGTCTCGAGCAGTTCTTC
>TRBV6-6|15|once|TRBD1|TRBJ1-3
CASRGTGTSGNTIYF
TGTGCCAGCAGAGGGACAGGGACCTCTGGAAACACCATATATTTT
>TRBV6-1|15|-|-|TRBJ1-5
CASSDIWGLEQPQHF
TGTGCCAGCAGTGACATATGGGGGCTAGAGCAGCCCCAGCATTTT
>TRBV19|14|-|-|TRBJ1-4
CASSRQSTNEKLFF
TGTGCCAGTAGTCGACAGTCAACTAATGAAAAACTGTTTTTT
>TRBV5-6|14|-|-|TRBJ1-1
CASSALTGLAEAFF
TGTGCCAGCAGCGCCTTAACAGGGCTGGCTGAAGCTTTCTTT
>TRBV5-5|15|few|-|TRBJ1-5
CASSLVGGWDQPQHF
TGTGCCAGCAGCTTGGTGGGGGGATGGGATCAGCCCCAGCATTTT
>TRBV7-2|15|many|TRBD2|TRBJ2-3
CASSRSGSRTDTQYF
TGTGCCAGCAGCCGTAGCGGGAGTCGTACAGATACGCAGTATTTT
>TRBV11-2|15|-|TRBD1|TRBJ2-1
CASSFPSRQGFEQFF
TGTGCCAGCAGCTTTCCATCGAGACAGGGGTTTGAGCAGTTCTTC
>TRBV30|15|-|-|TRBJ2-2
CAWSVWRDQTGELFF
TGTGCCTGGAGTGTGTGGCGGGACCAAACCGGGGAGCTGTTTTTT
>TRBV29-1|14|-|-|TRBJ1-2
CSVEDRRVPYGYTF
TGCAGCGTTGAAGATCGCAGGGTTCCCTATGGCTACACCTTC
>TRBV6-6|15|-|-|TRBJ2-3
CASTQGGSLTDTQYF
TGTGCCAGCACCCAGGGTGGCAGCCTTACAGATACGCAGTATTTT
>TRBV24-1|13|few|TRBD1|TRBJ2-3
CATRDRGRNTQYF
TGTGCCACCAGGGACAGGGGCCGGAATACGCAGTATTTT
>TRBV12-5|10|-|TRBD1|TRBJ2-2
CASIDRGKFF
TGTGCTAGTATTGACAGGGGAAAGTTTTTT
>TRBV14|14|-|-|TRBJ2-5
CASSQAGAAETQYF
TGTGCCAGCAGCCAGGCAGGGGCGGCGGAGACCCAGTACTTC
>TRBV6-5|12|-|-|TRBJ2-3
CASSPVQDTQYF
TGTGCCAGCAGTCCAGTGCAAGATACGCAGTATTTT
>TRBV3-1/TRBV3-2|14|-|TRBD2|TRBJ2-3
CASSRGTTQDTQYF
TGTGCCAGCAGCCGGGGGACTACCCAAGATACGCAGTATTTT
>TRBV5-8|14|-|-|TRBJ1-5
CASSSNLDRRPQHF
TGTGCCAGCAGCTCAAACCTAGACCGCCGGCCCCAGCATTTT
>TRBV19|11|-|-|TRBJ2-1
CASSAVNEQFF
TGTGCCAGTAGTGCAGTCAATGAGCAGTTCTTC
>TRBV18|16|-|TRBD1|TRBJ2-5
CASSRNPGQGGETQYF
TGTGCCAGCTCACGGAACCCGGGACAGGGAGGAGAGACCCAGTACTTC
>TRBV3-1/TRBV3-2|11|-|-|TRBJ1-1
CASSHWTEAFF
TGTGCCAGCAGCCATTGGACAGAAGCTTTCTTT
>TRBV29-1|14|-|-|TRBJ1-5
CSVVSGVGNQPQHF
TGCAGCGTCGTATCAGGGGTTGGCAATCAGCCCCAGCATTTT
>TRBV18|14|once|-|TRBJ2-3
CASSQPAGTDTQYF
TGTGCCAGCTCACAACCAGCGGGCACAGATACGCAGTATTTT
>TRBV11-3|15|-|-|TRBJ2-3
CASSSRGSREDTQYF
TGTGCCAGCAGCTCCCGAGGGTCCCGGGAAGATACGCAGTATTTT